The source of this TCR beta chain is a study of OX40 agonist ivuxolimab in advanced cancers. The CDR3 has 12 residues. V lost 5 bases to trimming and J lost 5 bases, with 10 bases between them. The germline gives CDR1 SGHVS, CDR2 FNYEAQ. The repertoire was sequenced with immunoSEQ multiplex PCR; TCRdb's copy has only in-frame clones and lacks some. This sample has 70,000 or so clones; roughly 90% occur once, and the top ten carry approximately 0.55%. The sample in question was CD4+ or CD8+ T cells sorted from blood, obtained in a trial of the OX40 agonist ivuxolimab. This receptor was taken from an adult with an advanced solid tumor such as melanoma, head and neck, liver or kidney cancer. The rearrangement uses TRBV7-6 and TRBJ2-7; the D call may be TRBD1 or TRBD2 (5 bases each). CDR3 DNA sequence: TGTGCCAGCAGCGGCCGAGGGGACGAGCAGTACTTC. It codes for CASSGRGDEQYF.